This TCR beta chain was sequenced in a study of blood T cells in healthy people across ages. Germline V gives CDR1 MNHNS, CDR2 SASEGT. CDR3 length equals 13 residues. Trimming cost V 8 bases and J 2 bases, with 11 bases left between them. The authors ran a second PCR of about 6 to 11 cycles using a sample-barcoded 5' primer and a J-beta primer mix. A template-switch adaptor that had 12 random nucleotides put a tag on each cDNA molecule. TCRdb passed the 5' RACE reads through MiXCR, listing each CDR3 protein once. The sample lists about 2 million distinct CDR3 sequences, roughly 50% seen once, with over 2% in the top ten.

The TCR was taken from a woman between 40 and 50 years old in good health. The chain employs TRBV6-1 and TRBJ2-3, with D hard to call. The sample consisted of blood. CDR3 in amino acids: CASQNIDTDTQYF. DNA of the CDR3: TGTGCCAGCCAAAACATAGACACAGATACGCAGTATTTT.